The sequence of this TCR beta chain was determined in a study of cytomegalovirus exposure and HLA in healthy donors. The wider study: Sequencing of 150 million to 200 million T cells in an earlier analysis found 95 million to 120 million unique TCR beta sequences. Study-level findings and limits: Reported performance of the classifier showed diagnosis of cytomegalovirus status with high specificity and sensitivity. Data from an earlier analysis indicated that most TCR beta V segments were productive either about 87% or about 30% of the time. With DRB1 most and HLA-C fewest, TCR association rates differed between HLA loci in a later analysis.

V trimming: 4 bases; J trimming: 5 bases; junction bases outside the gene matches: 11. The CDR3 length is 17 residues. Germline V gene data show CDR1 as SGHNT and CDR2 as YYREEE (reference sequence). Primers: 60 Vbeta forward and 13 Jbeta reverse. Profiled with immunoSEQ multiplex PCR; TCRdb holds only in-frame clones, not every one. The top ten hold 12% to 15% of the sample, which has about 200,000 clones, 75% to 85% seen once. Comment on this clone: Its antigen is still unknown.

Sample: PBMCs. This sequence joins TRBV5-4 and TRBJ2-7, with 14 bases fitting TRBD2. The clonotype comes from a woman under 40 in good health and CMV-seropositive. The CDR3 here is CASSGGLAGAPWDEQYF. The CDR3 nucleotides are TGTGCCAGCAGCGGGGGACTAGCGGGAGCCCCATGGGACGAGCAGTACTTC.